This TCR beta chain was sequenced in a study of T-cell reconstitution after alpha-beta-depleted transplantation in children. General study results and limits: Reportedly, roughly two months post-transplant, alpha-beta T cells arose from several hundred expanded graft clones.

The CDR3 length is 14 residues. The germline CDR1 and CDR2 sequences are DFQATT and SNEGSKA (reference sequence). Trimming stripped 2 bases from V and 1 base from J, with 12 bases between. Only one count was recorded for this clonotype. Its antigen remains unidentified. As it was prepared, the TCRbeta library received unique molecular identifiers. A single record per CDR3 protein comes from TCRdb applying MiXCR to the PCR reads. The table records hundreds of thousands of distinct CDR3 sequences, 16% of them present only once. The source was PBMCs, mostly from graft donor cells, collected 360 days after TCRalphabeta/CD19-depleted stem cell transplant. J is TRBJ2-7 and V is TRBV20-1; D is possibly TRBD2 (5 bases). This receptor was taken from a male patient younger than 18 who had a stem cell transplant for acute lymphoblastic leukemia, so the T cells may come from the graft donor. CDR3 coding DNA: TGCAGTGCTAGACGACTACGTCCTTCCTACGAGCAGTACTTC. This encodes CSARRLRPSYEQYF.